This T cell receptor delta chain was retrieved from a study of γδ T cells in repeated Plasmodium falciparum infection. Many counts were recorded for this clone. Flow sorting of PBMC yielded separate Vgamma9/Vdelta2+ and Vdelta2-negative gammadelta T cell populations for bulk repertoire analysis. V shed 0 bases and J 4 bases; nucleotides not matched to a gene: 15. Germline V lookup: CDR1 GEAIGNYY, CDR2 EKD. This CDR3 is 19 amino acids long. Both TRG and TRD chains were sequenced from each sorted sample. TCRdb reprocessed the multiplex PCR reads through CATT. The sample carries 90,000 or so delta-chain clones, 0.98% recorded once.

The source material was gamma-delta T cells from blood. The sequence derives from a pool of human donors (malaria-infected and uninfected, not separated). The chain joins TRDV2 to TRDJ1; TRDD3 agrees at 11 bases. The CDR3 sequence: CACDTVNWGITEGGDKLIF. In nucleotides, the CDR3 is TGTGCCTGTGACACCGTAAACTGGGGGATAACGGAGGGAGGCGATAAACTCATCTTT.